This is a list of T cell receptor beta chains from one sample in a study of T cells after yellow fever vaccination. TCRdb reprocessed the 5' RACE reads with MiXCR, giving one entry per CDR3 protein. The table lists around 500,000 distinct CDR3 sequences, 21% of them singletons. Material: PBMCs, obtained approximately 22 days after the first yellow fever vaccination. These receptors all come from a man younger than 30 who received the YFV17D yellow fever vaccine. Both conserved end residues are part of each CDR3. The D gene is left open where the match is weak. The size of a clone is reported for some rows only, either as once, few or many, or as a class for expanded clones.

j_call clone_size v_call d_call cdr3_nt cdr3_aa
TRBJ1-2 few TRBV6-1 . TGTGCCAGCACCAGGGAAACTCAGGGGAATCTTAACTATGGCTACACCTTC CASTRETQGNLNYGYTF
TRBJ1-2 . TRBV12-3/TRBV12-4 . TGTGCCAGCAGTTTAATTGGCGAATATGGCTACACCTTC CASSLIGEYGYTF
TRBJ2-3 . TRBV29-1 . TGCAGCGTTGAGTACATAGCAGATACGCAGTATTTT CSVEYIADTQYF
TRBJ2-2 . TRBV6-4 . TGTGCCAGCAGTGTTTGGGCCACCGGGGAGCTGTTTTTT CASSVWATGELFF
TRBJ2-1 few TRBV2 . TGTGCCAGCAGACCGGATGCGACTGAGCAGTTCTTC CASRPDATEQFF
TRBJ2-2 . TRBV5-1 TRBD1 TGCGCCAGCAGCTTGACAGGGGGCGGACGCACCGGGGAGCTGTTTTTT CASSLTGGGRTGELFF
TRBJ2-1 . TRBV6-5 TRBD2 TGTGCCAGCAGTTTGACCGGGACTAGCGGGGGGGCTGTTGAGCAGTTCTTC CASSLTGTSGGAVEQFF
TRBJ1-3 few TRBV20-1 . TGCAGTGCCCCGAACTCTGGAAACACCATATATTTT CSAPNSGNTIYF
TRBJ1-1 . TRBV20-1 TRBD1 TGCAGTGCCTGGGACAGGGGGAGCACTGAAGCTTTCTTT CSAWDRGSTEAFF
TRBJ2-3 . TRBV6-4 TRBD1 TGTGCCAGCAGTGCAGGACAGGGGGCCGCAGATACGCAGTATTTT CASSAGQGAADTQYF
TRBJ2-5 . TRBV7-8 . TGTGCCAGCAGCTTAGGACCGGGGGACAACCAAGAGACCCAGTACTTC CASSLGPGDNQETQYF
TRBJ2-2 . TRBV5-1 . TGCGCCAGCAGCTTTGAAGCGGTCACGAACACCGGGGAGCTGTTTTTT CASSFEAVTNTGELFF
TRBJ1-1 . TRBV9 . TGTGCCAGCAGCGTAGCGGGTCTCCCGGGACACGCTGAAGCTTTCTTT CASSVAGLPGHAEAFF
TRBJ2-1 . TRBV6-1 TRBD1 TGTGCCAGCAGTGGGGGACAGCACTACAATGAGCAGTTCTTC CASSGGQHYNEQFF
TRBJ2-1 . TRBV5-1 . TGCGCCAGCAGGCGGAGAGCAGGAAGTAATGAGCAGTTCTTC CASRRRAGSNEQFF
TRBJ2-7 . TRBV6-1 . TGTGCCAGCAGCAACACTCGGGGGGCGCCCCACGAGCAGTACTTC CASSNTRGAPHEQYF
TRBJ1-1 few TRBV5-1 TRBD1 TGCGCCAGCAGCCGGACTGCAGGGGGCGAGAACACTGAAGCTTTCTTT CASSRTAGGENTEAFF
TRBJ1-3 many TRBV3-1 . TGTGCCAGCAGCTTTACAGGACAACTCTCTGGAAACACCATATATTTT CASSFTGQLSGNTIYF
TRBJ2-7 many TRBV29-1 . TGCAGCGTTGAAGATGGGCAGACCTCCTACGAGCAGTACTTC CSVEDGQTSYEQYF
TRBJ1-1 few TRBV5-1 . TGCGCCAGCAGCCAAAACACCGCCCCAGCTTTCTTT CASSQNTAPAFF
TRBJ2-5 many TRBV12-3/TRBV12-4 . TGTGCCAGCAGTTTGGGTGGGAGCGGAGAGACCCAGTACTTC CASSLGGSGETQYF
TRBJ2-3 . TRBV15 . TGTGCCACCAGCAGGGATTCTGGGCCGGGAGATACGCAGTATTTT CATSRDSGPGDTQYF
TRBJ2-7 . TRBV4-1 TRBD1 TGCGCCAGCAGCCAAAACCTTCCGGGACAGTACGTTTCATTCGGGCAGTACTTC CASSQNLPGQYVSFGQYF
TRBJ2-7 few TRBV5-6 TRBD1 TGTGCCAGCAGCTTACAGGGGGCCGGGAGAGACTACGAGCAGTACTTC CASSLQGAGRDYEQYF
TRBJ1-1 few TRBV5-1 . TGCGCCAGCAGCCCAGCTCCAGGAGACACTGAAGCTTTCTTT CASSPAPGDTEAFF
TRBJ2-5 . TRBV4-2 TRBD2 TGTGCCAGCAGCCAAGGTGGGTCAAGGACTAGCGGTATTCAAGAGACCCAGTACTTC CASSQGGSRTSGIQETQYF
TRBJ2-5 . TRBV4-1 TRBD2 TGCGCCACCCAACAACAGCGGGGTTCGGAGACCCAGTACTTC CATQQQRGSETQYF
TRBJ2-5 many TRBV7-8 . TGTGCCAGCAGCTTAGCCCGCCAGTTTGGTAGGGAGACCCAGTACTTC CASSLARQFGRETQYF
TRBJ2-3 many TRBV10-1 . TGCGCCAGCAGTGAGTCCGGGACACCTAGCACAGATACGCAGTATTTT CASSESGTPSTDTQYF
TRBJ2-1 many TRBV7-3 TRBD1 TGTGCCAGCAGTTCCGGGACAGGGGATTACAATGAGCAGTTCTTC CASSSGTGDYNEQFF
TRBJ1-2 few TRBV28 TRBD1 TGTGCCAGCAGTGCGACGGGACAGTATGGCTACACCTTC CASSATGQYGYTF
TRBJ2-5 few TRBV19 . TGTGCCAGTAGTATAGGGGGAGCCGGGGAGACCCAGTACTTC CASSIGGAGETQYF
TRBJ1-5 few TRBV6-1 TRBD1 TGTGCCAGCAGCAATGATGGACAGGGGTTTGATCAGCCCCAGCATTTT CASSNDGQGFDQPQHF
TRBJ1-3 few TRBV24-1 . TGTGCCACCAGTGAAGTCGGTGGAAACACCATATATTTT CATSEVGGNTIYF
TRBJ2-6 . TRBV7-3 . TGTGCCAGCAGCTTCAGACACCCTGGGGCCAACGTCCTGACTTTC CASSFRHPGANVLTF
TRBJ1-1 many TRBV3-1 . TGTGCCAGCAGCCCTTGGGGGAACACTGAAGCTTTCTTT CASSPWGNTEAFF
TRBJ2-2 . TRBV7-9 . TGTGCCAGCAGCTCGACAGACGTTGACACCGGGGAGCTGTTTTTT CASSSTDVDTGELFF
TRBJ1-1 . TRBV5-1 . TGCGCCAGCAGCTTGGTTGATGGGGGGCGCAGGGCTGAAGCTTTCTTT CASSLVDGGRRAEAFF
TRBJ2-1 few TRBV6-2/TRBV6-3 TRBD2 TGTGCCAGCAGTTACTTCCTTGGGACTAGCGGCGCGGGCGAGCAGTTCTTC CASSYFLGTSGAGEQFF
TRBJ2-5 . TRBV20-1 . TGCAGTGCGAACCGGGGGAGCCGTCTGGAGACCCAGTACTTC CSANRGSRLETQYF
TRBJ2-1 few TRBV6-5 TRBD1 TGTGCCAGCAGTTACTCGCCCCCTCTAAGACAGGGGTCCTACAATGAGCAGTTCTTC CASSYSPPLRQGSYNEQFF
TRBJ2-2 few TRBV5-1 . TGCGCCAGCAGCTTGGCGGTGGGGTCCACCGGGGAGCTGTTTTTT CASSLAVGSTGELFF
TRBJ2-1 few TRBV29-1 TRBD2 TGCAGCGTTGGTTATAGCGGGCGCCACAATGAGCAGTTCTTC CSVGYSGRHNEQFF
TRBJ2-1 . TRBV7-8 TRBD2 TGTGCCAGCAGCTTAGCTCTGGCGGGGGGGCTCGATGAGCAGTTCTTC CASSLALAGGLDEQFF
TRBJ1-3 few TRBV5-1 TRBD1 TGCGCCAGCAGCATCGGACAGGTAGAAAACACCATATATTTT CASSIGQVENTIYF
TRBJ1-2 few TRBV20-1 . TGCAGTGCTAGAGATCCCGCAGGTGTCGCGTATACGGGCTACACCTTC CSARDPAGVAYTGYTF
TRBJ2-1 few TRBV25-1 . TGTGCCAGCAGTGAATCGGCTGCATACAATGAGCAGTTCTTC CASSESAAYNEQFF
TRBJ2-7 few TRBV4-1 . TGCGCCAGCAGCCAGGAGGGGTTGGGCCACGAGCAGTACTTC CASSQEGLGHEQYF
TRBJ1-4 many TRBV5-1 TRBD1 TGCGCCAGCAGCCCCACCGGGACAGGGGGGGAAAAACTGTTTTTT CASSPTGTGGEKLFF
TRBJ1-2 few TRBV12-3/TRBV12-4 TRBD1 TGTGCCAGCACCAACAGGGAGGGGGCAGGACCTAACTATGGCTACACCTTC CASTNREGAGPNYGYTF
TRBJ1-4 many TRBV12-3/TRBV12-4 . TGTGCCAGCAGTTTACATGGGAGCGAAAAACTGTTTTTT CASSLHGSEKLFF
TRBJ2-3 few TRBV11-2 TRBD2 TGTGCCAGCAGCCGGGTCGCGGGGGGGGTTAGAGATACGCAGTATTTT CASSRVAGGVRDTQYF
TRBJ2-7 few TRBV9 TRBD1 TGTGCCAGCAGCGCCAAGGGACAGTCCTACGAGCAGTACTTC CASSAKGQSYEQYF